The 17 T cell receptor beta chains below come from one sample, sequenced in a study of cytomegalovirus exposure and HLA in healthy donors. Amplification used 60 Vbeta primers and 13 Jbeta primers. Here immunoSEQ multiplex PCR was the method, and the copy in TCRdb shows in-frame clones only, minus some. This table has 130,000 to 150,000 clones, approximately 80% appearing once. Sequenced input: PBMCs. The source is a male donor in good health and CMV-seronegative.

This clone has just a few counts. Written as DNA, the CDR3 is TGTGCCAGTAGTTCCGGGGGAACCACTGAAGCTTTCTTT. Translating it yields CASSSGGTTEAFF. The V call is TRBV19, the J call TRBJ1-1; D is perhaps TRBD1 (5 bases). This CDR3 region has 13 residues. V was trimmed by 5 bases and J by 4 bases, leaving 11 bases between them. Germline loops: CDR1 LNHDA, CDR2 SQIVND (reference sequence). The full variable domain, with the rest looked up from reference TRBV19 and TRBJ1-1, is DGGITQSPKYLFRKEGQNVTLSCEQNLNHDAMYWYRQDPGQGLRLIYYSQIVNDFQKGDIAEGYSVSREKKESFPLTVTSAQKNPTAFYLCASSSGGTTEAFFGQGTRLTVV.

This chain connects TRBV6-6 to TRBJ1-2, with TRBD1 matching over 8 bases. CDR1 MNHNY and CDR2 SVGAGI come from the germline V gene (reference sequence). V was pared by 4 bases and J by 8 bases, with 9 bases of the junction left unmatched. CDR3 length: 14 residues. CDR3 region: CASSWGGQVNGYTF. The CDR3 DNA is TGTGCCAGCAGTTGGGGGGGACAGGTGAACGGCTACACCTTC.

The rearrangement links TRBV7-8 to TRBJ2-3; a weak D match, TRBD2 (5 bases). CDR1 is SGHVS and CDR2 is FQNEAQ in the germline V gene. V lost 4 bases and J 4 bases, leaving 15 bases between the germline ends. CDR3 length: 15 amino acids. CDR3 bases: TGTGCCAGCAGCTCCGGGGAGTATGGCGCAGATACGCAGTATTTT. Amino acid sequence: CASSSGEYGADTQYF.

The rearrangement joins TRBV4-2 to TRBJ2-7; D is perhaps TRBD1 (6 bases). Germline loops: CDR1 LGHNA, CDR2 YNFKEQ. This CDR3 has 16 amino acids. The ends were cut back, 0 bases at V and 2 bases at J, with 14 bases in the middle. The CDR3, as DNA: TGTGCCAGCAGCCAAGAACTTTCAGGGGTTACCTACGAGCAGTACTTC. Translated, it gives CASSQELSGVTYEQYF.

This clone has only a few counts. The chain is built from TRBV7-3 and TRBJ2-2; the D gene is possibly TRBD1 (6 bases). V shed 1 base and J shed 9 bases, with 18 bases lying between them. This CDR3 contains 16 residues. Germline assignment: CDR1 SGHTA and CDR2 FQGTGA. As DNA, the CDR3 is TGTGCCAGCAGCTTAAACCCTTGGGGACAATCCAGGGAGCTGTTTTTT. This gives the protein CASSLNPWGQSRELFF.

The chain recombines TRBV11-2 with TRBJ1-6; the match to TRBD1 covers 9 bases. The CDR3 runs to 15 residues. Trimming took 5 bases from V and 5 from J; bases not matched to a gene: 4. Germline V gene sequence: CDR1 SGHAT, CDR2 FQNNGV. The CDR3 region is CASSLRTGDNSPLHF. In DNA form, the CDR3 reads TGTGCCAGCAGCCTAAGGACAGGGGATAATTCACCCCTCCACTTT.

The V call is TRBV6-1, the J call TRBJ2-7; 8 nucleotides line up with TRBD1. The CDR3 covers 13 residues. V gave up 4 bases and J gave up 6 bases; unmatched junction bases: 5. CDR1 is MNHNS, CDR2 SASEGT, per germline. DNA of the CDR3: TGTGCCAGCAGTGCCCGACAGGGGTCCGAGCAGTACTTC. Translating it yields CASSARQGSEQYF.

The gene calls are TRBV5-4 and TRBJ2-2, with 8 bases aligning to TRBD1. V lost 0 bases, J lost 4 bases, and 5 bases stayed unmatched. Germline V gives CDR1 SGHNT, CDR2 YYREEE (reference sequence). The CDR3 totals 16 residues. CDR3 sequence reads: CASSLGRTGLTGELFF. The CDR3, as DNA: TGTGCCAGCAGCTTGGGGCGGACAGGGCTCACCGGGGAGCTGTTTTTT.

The rearrangement uses TRBV5-1 and TRBJ2-5; the match to TRBD2 covers 9 bases. The J call is in doubt because the DNA end fits TRBJ2-7 better. The CDR3 has 13 amino acids. The V gene's germline CDR1 is SGHRS and CDR2 YFSETQ. The CDR3 DNA reads TGCGCCAGCCGACTAGCGGACCAATACGAGCAGTACTTC. It yields the protein CASRLADQYEQYF.

The chain uses TRBV15 and TRBJ1-5; 11 nucleotides line up with TRBD1. The V gene end was trimmed by 5 bases and the J gene end by 7 bases; junction bases not matched to a gene: 7. Germline V gene data show CDR1 as LNHNV and CDR2 as YYDKDF (reference sequence). This CDR3 contains 15 residues. The CDR3 bases are TGTGCCACCAGCCAGGGACAGGGGGGAGGGCAGCCCCAGCATTTT. This sequence encodes CATSQGQGGGQPQHF.

V and J are TRBV4-3 and TRBJ2-1; D is undetermined. V lost 4 bases and J lost 1, with 17 bases in between. This CDR3 region has 17 residues. Looked up from germline, CDR1 is LGHNA and CDR2 is YSLEER. CDR3 sequence reads: CASSRLPTPGSYNEQFF. Written as DNA, the CDR3 is TGCGCCAGCAGCCGCCTCCCTACCCCAGGTTCCTACAATGAGCAGTTCTTC.

The chain combines TRBV4-1 with TRBJ2-1, with no clear D. V dropped 4 bases and J dropped 6 bases, with 10 bases sitting between them. The CDR3 sequence is 13 residues long. Germline loops: CDR1 MGHRA, CDR2 YSYEKL. The CDR3: CASSLLLVNEQFF. In nucleotides, the CDR3 is TGCGCCAGCAGCCTACTGTTGGTCAATGAGCAGTTCTTC.

This sequence joins TRBV28 and TRBJ1-2, with D maybe TRBD1 (6 bases). This CDR3 contains 13 residues. Trimming removed 5 bases from V and 8 bases from J, with 15 bases in between. Germline CDR1 reads MDHEN; CDR2 reads SYDVKM. This CDR3 is CASSRQEVGGYTF. The CDR3 region has the DNA TGTGCCAGCAGTCGACAGGAAGTAGGAGGCTACACCTTC.

The J gene is TRBJ2-3, the V gene TRBV6-1, with 9 positions matching TRBD2. V gave up 6 bases and J gave up 6 bases; unmatched junction bases: 4. This CDR3 is 13 amino acids long. The germline V gene has CDR1 MNHNS and CDR2 SASEGT. CDR3 loop: CASRAGGPDTQYF. The CDR3, as DNA: TGTGCCAGCAGGGCGGGGGGGCCGGATACGCAGTATTTT.

The genes are TRBV27 and TRBJ2-1; a possible D gene is TRBD1 (6 bases). Per the germline V gene, CDR1 is MNHEY and CDR2 is SMNVEV (reference sequence). CDR3 length: 14 residues. Between the trimmed V and J ends, which lost 6 bases and 5 bases, there was a span of 14 bases. Written as DNA, the CDR3 is TGTGCCAGCAGACCCGGACAGATTAACAATGAGCAGTTCTTC. Its protein is CASRPGQINNEQFF.

V usage is TRBV18 and J usage is TRBJ1-5; TRBD1 matches 11 bases. Germline assignment: CDR1 KGHSH and CDR2 LQKENI. The CDR3 has 18 amino acids. The ends lost 6 bases at V and 4 bases at J; junction bases unmatched: 14. CDR3 region: CASSQQPPGTGGNQPQHF. In DNA form, the CDR3 reads TGTGCCAGCTCCCAACAGCCCCCCGGGACAGGGGGGAATCAGCCCCAGCATTTT.

The chain is built from TRBV11-2 and TRBJ2-2; 7 bases map to TRBD1. The CDR3 loop spans 16 amino acids. V lost 2 bases and J lost 6; bases outside the gene matches: 9. The germline gives CDR1 SGHAT, CDR2 FQNNGV. The CDR3 sequence is CASSLKGTGVAGELFF. The CDR3 coding sequence is TGTGCCAGCAGCTTAAAGGGTACAGGGGTAGCCGGGGAGCTGTTTTTT.